The next 23 T cell receptor beta chains were all read from a single sample in a study of shared clonotypes between healthy human individuals. CD45RO-negative CD8 cells positively selected for CCR7 made up the naive population, which excluded terminally differentiated effector memory CD45RA+ cells. Assay: immunoSEQ multiplex PCR; the TCRdb copy retains only in-frame clones and omits some. The sample shows some 2,000,000 clones, just under 95% of them seen only once. The specimen was naive CD8+ T cells sorted from blood. These receptors all stem from a man aged 18 to 29 in good health.

The V and J genes are TRBV7-9 and TRBJ2-7; D ambiguous. From germline, CDR1 is SEHNR and CDR2 FQNEAQ (reference sequence). The ends were cut back, 5 bases at V and 2 bases at J, with 16 bases in the middle. This CDR3 is 15 amino acids long. CDR3 sequence reads: CASSPAQGTPYEQYF. DNA for the CDR3: TGTGCCAGCAGCCCTGCTCAAGGTACGCCCTACGAGCAGTACTTC.

V and J are TRBV2 and TRBJ2-1, with TRBD2 matching 13 bases. The CDR3 has 14 residues. Germline CDR1 reads SNHLY; CDR2 reads FYNNEI. J lost 10 bases, V lost 6 bases, and 6 bases had no gene match. The CDR3 bases are TGTGCCAGCAGAGGACTAGCGGGAGTTGGGGAGCAGTTCTTC. It translates to CASRGLAGVGEQFF.

The CDR3 region has the DNA TGTGCCAGCAGCGAAGACTTGGGGGCCTACAATGAGCAGTTCTTC. Its protein is CASSEDLGAYNEQFF. The chain couples TRBV11-2 to TRBJ2-1, with D possibly being TRBD1 or TRBD2 (5 bases each). V was clipped by 5 bases and J by 2 bases, with 13 bases between them. Germline-derived CDR1 and CDR2 are SGHAT and FQNNGV. This CDR3 spans 15 amino acids.

The chain recombines TRBV5-6 with TRBJ1-6; 8 bases fit TRBD1. J was trimmed by 0 bases and V by 1 base; bases with no gene match: 6. Germline values: CDR1 SGHDT, CDR2 YYEEEE. The CDR3 is 18 amino acids. CDR3 loop: CASSLSQGASSYNSPLHF. CDR3 nucleotides: TGTGCCAGCAGCTTGAGCCAGGGGGCGAGCTCCTATAATTCACCCCTCCACTTT.

The rearrangement uses TRBV27 and TRBJ2-5; no clear D. The CDR3 is 12 residues long. From germline, CDR1 is MNHEY and CDR2 SMNVEV (reference sequence). Deletions cut 5 bases from V and 5 bases from J, with 9 bases between. The CDR3 region has the DNA TGTGCCAGCAGTGCCAGCAGGGAGACCCAGTACTTC. Amino acid sequence: CASSASRETQYF.

About this clone: This sample includes further DNA sequences coding for the same CDR3. The chain joins TRBV11-2 to TRBJ2-5; possibly TRBD2 for D (6 bases). Between the trimmed V and J ends, which lost 5 bases and 1 base, there was a span of 14 bases. Germline CDR1 reads SGHAT; CDR2 reads FQNNGV. The length of the CDR3 is 15 residues. The CDR3 is CASSPSGEAQETQYF. CDR3 sequence (DNA): TGTGCCAGCAGCCCTAGTGGGGAGGCCCAAGAGACCCAGTACTTC.

This chain connects TRBV27 to TRBJ1-6, with TRBD1 matching over 7 bases. V was clipped by 11 bases and J by 7 bases; unmatched bases: 8. The CDR3 runs 13 residues. Germline values: CDR1 MNHEY, CDR2 SMNVEV (reference sequence). The CDR3 protein is CAVRDSNNSPLHF. As DNA, the CDR3 is TGTGCCGTCCGGGACAGCAACAATTCACCCCTCCACTTT.

The chain is built from TRBV11-2 and TRBJ2-7, with D uncertain. The CDR3 is 13 residues long. CDR1 and CDR2 from the germline V gene are SGHAT and FQNNGV. Trimming shortened V by 5 bases and J by 1 base, and 9 bases separated the two germline ends. CDR3 protein: CASSDLLSYEQYF. CDR3 sequence (DNA): TGTGCCAGCAGCGATTTGCTGTCCTACGAGCAGTACTTC.

This clone was observed a single time. The rearrangement links TRBV2 to TRBJ1-1; D gene ambiguous. Deletions cut 7 bases from V and 1 base from J, with 10 bases between. Germline CDR1 is SNHLY and CDR2 is FYNNEI. CDR3 length equals 13 residues. CDR3 sequence (DNA): TGTGCCAGCAAGCTTGGAGCGAACACTGAAGCTTTCTTT. Protein product: CASKLGANTEAFF.

V gene TRBV18 combines with J gene TRBJ1-1; D is perhaps TRBD1 (5 bases). From germline, CDR1 is KGHSH and CDR2 LQKENI. The CDR3 covers 15 residues. V lost 3 bases and J 0 bases, leaving 11 bases between the germline ends. CDR3 loop: CASSPASRVNTEAFF. CDR3 nucleotide sequence: TGTGCCAGCTCACCCGCGAGCAGGGTGAACACTGAAGCTTTCTTT. The full variable domain, with the rest looked up from reference TRBV18 and TRBJ1-1, is NAGVMQNPRHLVRRRGQEARLRCSPMKGHSHVYWYRQLPEEGLKFMVYLQKENIIDESGMPKERFSAEFPKEGPSILRIQQVVRGDSAAYFCASSPASRVNTEAFFGQGTRLTVV.

The V call is TRBV19, the J call TRBJ2-5, with D unresolved. With 5 bases removed from V and 1 base from J, the gap between germline ends came to 17 bases. CDR1 and CDR2 from the germline V gene are LNHDA and SQIVND (reference sequence). This CDR3 spans 16 amino acids. Here the CDR3 reads CASSPLGGLTQETQYF. DNA of the CDR3: TGTGCCAGTAGTCCCCTGGGCGGCCTAACCCAAGAGACCCAGTACTTC.

The chain joins TRBV27 to TRBJ2-3; tentatively, D is TRBD2 (5 bases). Germline assignment: CDR1 MNHEY and CDR2 SMNVEV (reference sequence). Trimming shortened V by 1 base and J by 1 base, and 9 bases separated the two germline ends. The CDR3 runs to 15 residues. The CDR3 DNA follows: TGTGCCAGCAGTTTATTCCGGGATGGCACAGATACGCAGTATTTT. Its translation is CASSLFRDGTDTQYF.

This chain joins TRBV7-9 and TRBJ2-2; 8 nucleotides align to TRBD1. The CDR3 totals 14 residues. Germline loops: CDR1 SEHNR, CDR2 FQNEAQ (reference sequence). V was clipped by 8 bases and J by 5 bases; unmatched bases: 7. CDR3 DNA: TGTGCCAGCGGAACAGGGGGGAGGACCGGGGAGCTGTTTTTT. Amino acids: CASGTGGRTGELFF.

The CDR3 region is CASSVGTGGEKLFF. As DNA, the CDR3 is TGTGCCAGTAGTGTCGGGACAGGAGGAGAAAAACTGTTTTTT. The chain has TRBV19 and TRBJ1-4, with 8 bases identical to TRBD1. The CDR3 runs 14 residues. Germline V lookup: CDR1 LNHDA, CDR2 SQIVND (reference sequence). Trimming removed 5 bases from V and 8 bases from J; junction bases left unmatched: 7.

The CDR3 is CASSQPGLAVYEQYF. In DNA, the CDR3 is TGCGCCAGCAGTCAACCTGGACTAGCAGTCTACGAGCAGTACTTC. The rearrangement joins TRBV23-1 to TRBJ2-7, with 8 nucleotides matching TRBD2. TRBV23-1 is treated as an ORF (open reading frame) with a function not yet certain. Trimming at V came to 2 bases and at J to 3 bases, leaving 6 bases not matched to a gene. CDR3 length: 15 residues.

The chain has TRBV27 and TRBJ2-7; 10 nucleotides line up with TRBD2. V shed 4 bases, J shed 5 bases, and the junction held 8 bases outside the gene matches. Germline assignment: CDR1 MNHEY and CDR2 SMNVEV (reference sequence). This CDR3 comprises 15 residues. The CDR3 DNA reads TGTGCCAGCAGTTATCTAGCGGGGGACCCCAACGAGCAGTACTTC. Translating it yields CASSYLAGDPNEQYF.

This chain links TRBV6-1 with TRBJ2-7, with TRBD2 matching over 7 bases. Germline CDR1 is MNHNS and CDR2 is SASEGT. The junction had 5 bases not matched to a gene; V was cut back by 7 bases and J by 5 bases. The CDR3 extends over 12 amino acids. In nucleotides, the CDR3 is TGTGCCAGCACAGGGACTATCCACGAGCAGTACTTC. It encodes CASTGTIHEQYF.

The V and J genes are TRBV5-1 and TRBJ1-2; 7 positions match TRBD1. The junction had 10 bases not matched to a gene; V was cut back by 5 bases and J by 6 bases. The germline CDR1 and CDR2 sequences are SGHRS and YFSETQ. The CDR3 length is 14 residues. This CDR3 reads CASRQAGTEDGYTF. The CDR3 nucleotides are TGCGCCAGCAGACAAGCCGGGACAGAAGATGGCTACACCTTC.

The rearrangement uses TRBV1 and TRBJ2-1; the table's D gene call, TRBD1, was not cross checked with the DNA. TRBV1 is marked as a pseudogene. The CDR3 consists of 14 residues. The DNA of the CDR3 is TGCACCAGCAGCCAAGAGCAGGGGGCCTATGAGCAGTTCTTC. Its translation is CTSSQEQGAYEQFF.

The chain links TRBV2 to TRBJ2-3; 8 positions match TRBD1. This CDR3 is built from 15 residues. The V and J ends lost 8 bases and 1 base, in that order; junction bases with no gene match: 8. CDR1 and CDR2 from the germline V gene are SNHLY and FYNNEI. CDR3 nucleotides: TGTGCCAGCTTTTTTCCGGGACAGGGCACAGATACGCAGTATTTT. This codes for CASFFPGQGTDTQYF.

This chain connects TRBV2 to TRBJ1-1, with a tentative D call TRBD1 (5 bases). V was cut by 0 bases and J by 0 bases, with 14 bases left in between. This CDR3 is built from 17 residues. Germline CDR1 reads SNHLY; CDR2 reads FYNNEI. CDR3 amino acids: CASSEAVHGGVNTEAFF. DNA for the CDR3: TGTGCCAGCAGTGAAGCGGTCCATGGGGGAGTGAACACTGAAGCTTTCTTT. Full variable domain (missing parts from reference TRBV2 and TRBJ1-1): EPEVTQTPSHQVTQMGQEVILRCVPISNHLYFYWYRQILGQKVEFLVSFYNNEISEKSEIFDDQFSVERPDGSNFTLKIRSTKLEDSAMYFCASSEAVHGGVNTEAFFGQGTRLTVV.

A note on this clone: One junction end does not reproduce the germline sequence, and a read error may be involved. The rearrangement links TRBV7-7 to TRBJ2-1; D may be TRBD2 (5 bases). Per germline, CDR1 SSHAT and CDR2 FNYEAQ (reference sequence). The CDR3 totals 14 residues. DNA of the CDR3: TGTGCTAGCAGCTTAGGCGAGGGCCTACGGAAGCAGTTCTTC. Translated, it gives CASSLGEGLRKQFF.

The chain recombines TRBV4-3 with TRBJ2-1; 14 positions agree with TRBD2. Losses at the gene ends were 1 base for V and 7 bases for J; bases not matched to a gene: 3. The CDR3 is made up of 16 amino acids. Germline V lookup: CDR1 LGHNA, CDR2 YSLEER. DNA of the CDR3: TGCGCCAGCAGCCAAGGGACTAGCGGGAGGAAGAATGAGCAGTTCTTC. Amino acids: CASSQGTSGRKNEQFF.